This TCR beta chain comes out of a study of cytomegalovirus exposure and HLA in healthy donors. The V gene's germline CDR1 is SEHNR and CDR2 FQNEAQ (reference sequence). V lost 4 bases and J lost 0, with 10 bases in between. CDR3 size: 15 residues. With regard to this clone: The antigen remains undetermined.

Amplification used 60 Vbeta primers and 13 Jbeta primers. Assay: immunoSEQ multiplex PCR; the TCRdb copy retains only in-frame clones and omits some. The sample has approximately 190,000 clones, 70% to 85% seen once. Overall study findings and caveats: Analysis performed later found about 18,000 TCR beta sequences associated with HLA alleles at 0.05 false discovery rate.

The chain employs TRBV7-9 and TRBJ1-3; D perhaps matches TRBD1 (5 bases). The source is a boy younger than 10 in good health and CMV-seronegative. Sequenced sample: PBMCs. In nucleotides, the CDR3 is TGTGCCAGCAGCTCTCAGGACATCTCTGGAAACACCATATATTTT. This gives the protein CASSSQDISGNTIYF.